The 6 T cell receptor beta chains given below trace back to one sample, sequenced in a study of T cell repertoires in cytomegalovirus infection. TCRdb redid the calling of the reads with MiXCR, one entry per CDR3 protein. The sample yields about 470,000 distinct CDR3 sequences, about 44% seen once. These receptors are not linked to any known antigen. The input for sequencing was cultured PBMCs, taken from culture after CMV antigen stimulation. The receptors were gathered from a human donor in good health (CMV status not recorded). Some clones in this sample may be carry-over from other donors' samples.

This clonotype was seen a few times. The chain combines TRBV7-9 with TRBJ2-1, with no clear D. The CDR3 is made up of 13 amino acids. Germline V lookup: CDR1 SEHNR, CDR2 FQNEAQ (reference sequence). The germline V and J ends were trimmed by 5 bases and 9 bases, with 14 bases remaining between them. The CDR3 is CASSPRSFGEQFF. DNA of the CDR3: TGTGCCAGCAGCCCCCGGAGTTTCGGTGAGCAGTTCTTC.

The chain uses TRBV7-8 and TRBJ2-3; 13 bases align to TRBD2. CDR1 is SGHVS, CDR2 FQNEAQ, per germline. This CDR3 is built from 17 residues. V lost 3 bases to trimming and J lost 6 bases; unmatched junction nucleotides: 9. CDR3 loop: CASSFIWTSGSKDTQYF. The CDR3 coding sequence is TGTGCCAGCAGCTTCATATGGACTAGCGGGAGTAAGGATACGCAGTATTTT. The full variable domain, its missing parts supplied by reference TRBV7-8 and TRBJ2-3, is GAGVSQSPRYKVAKRGQDVALRCDPISGHVSLFWYQQALGQGPEFLTYFQNEAQLDKSGLPSDRFFAERPEGSVSTLKIQRTQQEDSAVYLCASSFIWTSGSKDTQYFGPGTRLTVL.

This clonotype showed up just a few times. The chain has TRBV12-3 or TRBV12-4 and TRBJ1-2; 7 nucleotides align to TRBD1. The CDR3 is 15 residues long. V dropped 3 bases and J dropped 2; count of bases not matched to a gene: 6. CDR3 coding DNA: TGTGCCAGCAGTTTCGGGGACAGTACAAACTATGGCTACACCTTC. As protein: CASSFGDSTNYGYTF.

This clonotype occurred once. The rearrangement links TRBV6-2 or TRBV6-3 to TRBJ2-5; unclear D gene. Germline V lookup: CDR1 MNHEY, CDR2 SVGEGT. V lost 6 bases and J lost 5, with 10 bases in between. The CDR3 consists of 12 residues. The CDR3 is CASSALGETQYF. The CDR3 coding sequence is TGTGCCAGCAGCGCGCTGGGGGAGACCCAGTACTTC.

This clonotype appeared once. In DNA form, the CDR3 reads TGTGCCAGCAGTTTATGGCAGGGGGCCGCTGAAGCTTTCTTT. This gives the protein CASSLWQGAAEAFF. The rearrangement uses TRBV28 and TRBJ1-1; 8 bases map to TRBD1. This CDR3 has 14 residues. The germline gives CDR1 MDHEN, CDR2 SYDVKM. J was trimmed by 6 bases and V by 0 bases; bases with no gene match: 3.

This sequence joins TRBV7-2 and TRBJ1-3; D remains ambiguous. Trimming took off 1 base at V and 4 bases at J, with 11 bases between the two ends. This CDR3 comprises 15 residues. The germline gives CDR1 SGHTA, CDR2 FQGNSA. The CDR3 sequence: CASSLEGSIGNTIYF. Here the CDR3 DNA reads TGTGCCAGCAGCTTAGAAGGGTCTATCGGAAACACCATATATTTT.